This T cell receptor beta chain was recorded in a study of molecular identifiers for immune sequencing clone quantification. Study at large: Split five ways in replicates, RNA from approximately 20,000 or 100,000 naive CD8 cells had four portions sequenced. The study, taken as a whole, reports: The study found clones above 20 RNA copies held over 97% of effector molecules and under 1% in naive cells. Identical TCR molecules can share a barcode, and this sharing could underestimate highly expanded clone sizes.

MiXCR was run by TCRdb on the PCR reads, yielding one entry per CDR3 protein. The sample shows around 480,000 distinct CDR3 sequences, roughly 25% of them seen only once. This clonotype was observed many times. What it binds is not known. J lost 6 bases, V lost 4 bases, and 4 bases had no gene match. Germline-derived CDR1 and CDR2 are MNHNY and SVGAGI (reference sequence). This CDR3 comprises 14 residues. Libraries of naive CD8 T cells were made from 20,000 to 1,000,000 sorted cells. They used 10%, 30% or 50% RNA. The J gene is TRBJ1-5, the V gene TRBV6-6; 9 bases fit TRBD1. Material for sequencing was naive CD8+ T cells from blood, with Jurkat cell RNA spiked in. Subset here: FACS-sorted CD8+CD4-CCR7+CD45RA+ naive T cells. The receptor was isolated from a human donor in good health. Some libraries in this study had Jurkat cell RNA spiked in. The CDR3 sequence: CASSFDRGTQPQHF. CDR3 nucleotides: TGTGCCAGCAGTTTTGACAGGGGGACTCAGCCCCAGCATTTT.